These 14 T cell receptor beta chains were sequenced from one sample in a study of T cell responses to AZD1222 COVID-19 vaccine. TCRdb's copy holds only in-frame clones and misses some; the assay was immunoSEQ multiplex PCR. The sample lists 87,000 or so clones, approximately 88% occurring once. The specimen comprised peripheral blood, sampled on day 0 of AZD1222 vaccination. These receptor sequences come from an adult in good health.

This clone was detected once. V is TRBV20-1 and J is TRBJ1-1, with D hard to call. Trimming removed 6 bases from V and 7 bases from J, with 9 bases in between. CDR1 and CDR2 (germline): DFQATT, SNEGSKA (reference sequence). CDR3 length: 10 residues. The CDR3 here is CSALRSEAFF. For the CDR3, the DNA is TGCAGTGCCCTTCGGAGTGAAGCTTTCTTT.

The chain couples TRBV28 to TRBJ1-6; 10 bases agree with TRBD1. The CDR3 extends over 14 amino acids. J was trimmed by 7 bases and V by 6 bases; bases with no gene match: 3. Germline values: CDR1 MDHEN, CDR2 SYDVKM. The CDR3 is CASSPGQGNSPLHF. The CDR3 region has the DNA TGTGCCAGCAGCCCGGGACAGGGGAATTCACCCCTCCACTTT.

The V call is TRBV27, the J call TRBJ1-6; D is perhaps TRBD1 (6 bases). Germline loops: CDR1 MNHEY, CDR2 SMNVEV (reference sequence). There are 14 residues in the CDR3. The V end was cut by 2 bases, the J end by 10 bases, with 12 bases between. CDR3 DNA sequence: TGTGCCAGCAGTTTACTGGGGGCCGGATCACCCCTCCACTTT. Residues: CASSLLGAGSPLHF.

The V call is TRBV7-9, the J call TRBJ1-4; 8 bases line up with TRBD1. This CDR3 contains 15 residues. V dropped 4 bases and J dropped 7; count of bases not matched to a gene: 8. CDR1 is SEHNR and CDR2 is FQNEAQ in the germline V gene (reference sequence). DNA of the CDR3: TGTGCCAGCAGCTCCCCGACAGGGACAGGTGAAAAACTGTTTTTT. Amino acids: CASSSPTGTGEKLFF. Full variable domain (outside the CDR3, taken from reference TRBV7-9 and TRBJ1-4): DTGVSQNPRHKITKRGQNVTFRCDPISEHNRLYWYRQTLGQGPEFLTYFQNEAQLEKSRLLSDRFSAERPKGSFSTLEIQRTEQGDSAMYLCASSSPTGTGEKLFFGSGTQLSVL.

V gene TRBV7-2 combines with J gene TRBJ2-1; 10 bases match TRBD2. V dropped 4 bases and J dropped 4; count of bases not matched to a gene: 7. This CDR3 is built from 16 residues. Germline values: CDR1 SGHTA, CDR2 FQGNSA. The CDR3 DNA sequence: TGTGCCAGCAGCTGGAATAGCGGGGGGAATTACAATGAGCAGTTCTTC. Encoded protein: CASSWNSGGNYNEQFF.

The chain is built from TRBV9 and TRBJ2-3; 10 bases line up with TRBD2. The CDR3 length is 14 residues. Trimming at V came to 0 bases and at J to 14 bases, leaving 9 bases not matched to a gene. Germline CDR1 SGDLS, CDR2 YYNGEE. The CDR3 spells CASSVEAGGPILYF. In nucleotides, the CDR3 is TGTGCCAGCAGCGTAGAAGCGGGGGGGCCTATACTGTATTTT.

This CDR3 reads CASSIQIDYQPQHF. CDR3 nucleotides: TGTGCCAGTAGTATACAGATCGACTATCAGCCCCAGCATTTT. The chain recombines TRBV19 with TRBJ1-5; the D is unclear. The CDR3 is made up of 14 amino acids. The germline V and J ends were trimmed by 2 bases and 5 bases, with 10 bases remaining between them. CDR1 and CDR2 (germline): LNHDA, SQIVND (reference sequence).

The chain uses TRBV24-1 and TRBJ1-1; D is unresolved. Germline CDR1 and CDR2: KGHDR and SFDVKD. V lost 5 bases and J 0 bases, leaving 9 bases between the germline ends. This CDR3 spans 14 amino acids. The CDR3 DNA reads as TGTGCCACCAGTGCCGGCCGGCTGAACACTGAAGCTTTCTTT. Residues: CATSAGRLNTEAFF.

Note on this clone: Other DNA sequences in this specimen translate into the identical CDR3. V is TRBV5-1 and J is TRBJ1-1; D call uncertain. This CDR3 contains 13 residues. The ends were cut back, 0 bases at V and 1 base at J, with 4 bases in the middle. In germline, CDR1 is SGHRS, CDR2 YFSETQ. This chain's CDR3 is CASSLGGNTEAFF. CDR3 DNA: TGCGCCAGCAGCTTGGGTGGGAACACTGAAGCTTTCTTT.

In nucleotides, the CDR3 is TGTGCCAGCAGACGCGGGACTAGCGGGGTTGCAGATACGCAGTATTTT. Its protein is CASRRGTSGVADTQYF. The chain carries TRBV7-2 and TRBJ2-3; 13 bases are a match to TRBD2. The CDR3 is 16 residues long. The junction had 7 bases not matched to a gene; V was cut back by 6 bases and J by 4 bases. Germline assignment: CDR1 SGHTA and CDR2 FQGNSA.

The CDR3 DNA sequence: TGCGCCAGCAGATCCCCAACCCCTTTAGGGATGGCTCTCACAGATACGCAGTATTTT. This codes for CASRSPTPLGMALTDTQYF. This chain uses TRBV10-1 with TRBJ2-3; D is unresolved. Trimming removed 6 bases from V and 2 bases from J, with 27 bases in between. Germline lookup yields CDR1 WNHNN and CDR2 SYGVQD (reference sequence). The CDR3 is 19 residues long.

The gene calls are TRBV4-1 and TRBJ2-6, with D perhaps given as TRBD1 or TRBD2 (5 bases each). This CDR3 contains 19 residues. CDR1 MGHRA and CDR2 YSYEKL come from the germline V gene. Trimming cost V 1 base and J 1 base, with 17 bases left between them. The CDR3 reads CASSQGDFLGTSGANVLTF. As DNA, the CDR3 is TGCGCCAGCAGCCAAGGGGATTTCTTGGGGACGTCTGGGGCCAACGTCCTGACTTTC.

The chain couples TRBV28 to TRBJ1-2; D gene ambiguous. Per the germline V gene, CDR1 is MDHEN and CDR2 is SYDVKM. Trimming took 4 bases from V and 8 from J, leaving 11 bases between them. CDR3 length: 12 residues. CDR3 bases: TGTGCCAGCAGTTCCAGGACTCGGGGCTACACCTTC. Amino acids: CASSSRTRGYTF.

The chain links TRBV10-1 to TRBJ1-2, with a possible D match to TRBD1 (6 bases). Trimming left V 6 bases short and J 4 bases short, with 12 bases between. This CDR3 has 13 amino acids. Per the germline V gene, CDR1 is WNHNN and CDR2 is SYGVQD (reference sequence). CDR3 sequence: CASSPGAGYGYTF. DNA of the CDR3: TGCGCCAGCAGCCCAGGGGCTGGCTATGGCTACACCTTC.